These 5 T cell receptor beta chains originate from one sample sequenced in a study of identical twins. MiXCR, applied by TCRdb to the 5' RACE reads, yields one record per CDR3 protein. The table lists under 300,000 distinct CDR3 sequences, roughly 8.7% of them singletons. This sample also belongs to another study, concerning yellow fever vaccine responses in identical twins.

The sequenced sample was CD8+ T cells sorted from blood. These receptors originate from a woman between 18 and 29 years old in good health.

This clonotype was seen a handful of times. This chain connects TRBV7-8 to TRBJ2-7, with D possibly being TRBD2 (7 bases). This CDR3 comprises 16 residues. CDR1 is SGHVS, CDR2 FQNEAQ, per germline. Trimming left V 5 bases short and J 5 bases short, with 22 bases between. The DNA of the CDR3 is TGTGCCAGCAGCCTAGGGAGGGGCCAGGGGTACCACGAGCAGTACTTC. Translating gives CASSLGRGQGYHEQYF.

The chain carries TRBV7-9 and TRBJ2-3, with TRBD1 as a possible D gene (5 bases). V lost 5 bases and J 3 bases, leaving 21 bases between the germline ends. Germline loops: CDR1 SEHNR, CDR2 FQNEAQ (reference sequence). This CDR3 region has 17 residues. CDR3 region: CASSPEIYKGMTDTQYF. CDR3 bases: TGTGCCAGCAGCCCAGAAATATATAAGGGGATGACAGATACGCAGTATTTT.

V gene TRBV6-5 combines with J gene TRBJ2-5; D is possibly TRBD1 (6 bases). The CDR3 covers 14 residues. Trimming removed 2 bases at V and 3 bases at J, with 10 bases between. Germline values: CDR1 MNHEY, CDR2 SVGAGI. The CDR3 bases are TGTGCCAGCAGTTACGGGGCAGGGGAAGAGACCCAGTACTTC. Translating gives CASSYGAGEETQYF.

The J gene is TRBJ1-6, the V gene TRBV21-1; the table's D call of TRBD1 was not tested on the DNA. TRBV21-1 is a known pseudogene. The CDR3 loop spans 15 amino acids. CDR3 loop: CASRQRGGRDKGLHF. CDR3 in DNA: TGTGCCAGCAGACAAAGAGGGGGCAGGGATAAAGGCCTCCACTTT.

Ten or more counts support this clonotype. The gene calls are TRBV7-9 and TRBJ2-5; 10 bases are a match to TRBD1. Germline CDR1 and CDR2: SEHNR and FQNEAQ (reference sequence). Trimming removed 8 bases from V and 3 bases from J; junction bases left unmatched: 6. The CDR3 contains 14 residues. The CDR3 sequence is CASRTGTGEETQYF. The DNA of the CDR3 is TGTGCCAGCCGAACTGGGACAGGGGAAGAGACCCAGTACTTC.